One TCR beta chain is described in this entry. This CDR3 is built from 13 residues. Germline V lookup: CDR1 SGHTA, CDR2 FQGTGA. The V and J ends lost 3 bases and 2 bases respectively, with 7 bases between them. From the 5' RACE reads, TCRdb called clonotypes with MiXCR, one entry per CDR3 protein. Among approximately 590,000 distinct CDR3 sequences listed, approximately 9.6% were seen once. This specimen belongs to a study of identical twins. These data also featured in a second study, about yellow fever vaccine responses in identical twins.

V is TRBV7-3 and J is TRBJ2-5, with D possibly matching TRBD2 (5 bases). The TCR sequence derives from a woman between 18 and 29 years old in good health. The sequenced sample was PBMCs. The DNA of the CDR3 is TGTGCCAGCAGCTTTGAGCGGCAAGAGACCCAGTACTTC. It codes for CASSFERQETQYF.